These 7 T cell receptor beta chains originate from one sample sequenced in a study of blood T cell repertoires in COVID-19. The method was immunoSEQ multiplex PCR; TCRdb's version includes in-frame clones alone and lacks a portion of them. This sample has fewer than 300,000 clones, with 88% found just once. Sequenced: peripheral blood. Receptors originate from a man aged 55 to 69 who had recovered from COVID-19.

This clone was seen only a few times. The V call is TRBV5-1, the J call TRBJ2-2; possible D gene TRBD1, 6 bases. This CDR3 is 15 amino acids long. V lost 4 bases and J 1 base, leaving 11 bases between the germline ends. Germline values: CDR1 SGHRS, CDR2 YFSETQ. The DNA of the CDR3 is TGCGCCAGCAGCCGCCAACAGGGGAACACCGGGGAGCTGTTTTTT. Amino acid sequence: CASSRQQGNTGELFF. Using reference TRBV5-1 and TRBJ2-2 for the parts outside the CDR3, the full variable domain is KAGVTQTPRYLIKTRGQQVTLSCSPISGHRSVSWYQQTPGQGLQFLFEYFSETQRNKGNFPGRFSGRQFSNSRSEMNVSTLELGDSALYLCASSRQQGNTGELFFGEGSRLTVL.

The CDR3 here is CASKKGGENQPQHF. CDR3 bases: TGTGCCAGCAAAAAGGGGGGGGAAAATCAGCCCCAGCATTTT. The V call is TRBV2, the J call TRBJ1-5; perhaps TRBD1 as D (6 bases). The CDR3 is 14 amino acids. Germline-derived CDR1 and CDR2 are SNHLY and FYNNEI. V dropped 7 bases and J dropped 4 bases, with 14 bases sitting between them.

The chain joins TRBV18 to TRBJ1-3; weak D call: TRBD1 (5 bases). CDR3 length: 15 residues. V was shortened by 4 bases and J by 2 bases, with 12 bases between the two germline ends. Germline-derived CDR1 and CDR2 are KGHSH and LQKENI. CDR3 nucleotides: TGTGCCAGCTCACTGAACCAGGGAACTGGAAACACCATATATTTT. This sequence encodes CASSLNQGTGNTIYF.

In its sample, this clone was seen once. The chain links TRBV12-3 or TRBV12-4 to TRBJ1-6; tentatively, D is TRBD1 (6 bases). V gave up 8 bases and J gave up 8 bases, with 13 bases separating them. The CDR3 is 13 residues long. This CDR3 is CASQQGRDSPLHF. The DNA of the CDR3 is TGTGCCAGCCAACAGGGCAGGGATTCACCCCTCCACTTT.

CDR3 protein: CASSGDRGKNSPLHF. CDR3 DNA sequence: TGTGCCAGCAGCGGAGACAGGGGGAAGAATTCACCCCTCCACTTT. The chain couples TRBV5-4 to TRBJ1-6; TRBD1 aligns across 9 bases. In germline, CDR1 is SGHNT, CDR2 YYREEE (reference sequence). V lost 4 bases to trimming and J lost 7 bases; unmatched junction nucleotides: 6. The CDR3 length is 15 residues.

The CDR3 DNA follows: TGTGCCAGCAGGAGGACAGGGGACTCACCCCTCCACTTT. It codes for CASRRTGDSPLHF. The gene calls are TRBV6-5 and TRBJ1-6; 9 bases are shared with TRBD1. The CDR3 covers 13 residues. J gave up 10 bases and V 6 bases, and 4 bases lay outside the gene matches. CDR1 and CDR2 from the germline V gene are MNHEY and SVGAGI.

The rearrangement joins TRBV10-3 to TRBJ1-3; D gene ambiguous. The CDR3 contains 16 residues. V gave up 6 bases and J gave up 2 bases, with 17 bases separating them. Germline values: CDR1 ENHRY, CDR2 SYGVKD. The CDR3: CAIRGSLLVAGNTIYF. CDR3 coding DNA: TGTGCCATCAGGGGCTCCCTGCTGGTTGCTGGAAACACCATATATTTT.